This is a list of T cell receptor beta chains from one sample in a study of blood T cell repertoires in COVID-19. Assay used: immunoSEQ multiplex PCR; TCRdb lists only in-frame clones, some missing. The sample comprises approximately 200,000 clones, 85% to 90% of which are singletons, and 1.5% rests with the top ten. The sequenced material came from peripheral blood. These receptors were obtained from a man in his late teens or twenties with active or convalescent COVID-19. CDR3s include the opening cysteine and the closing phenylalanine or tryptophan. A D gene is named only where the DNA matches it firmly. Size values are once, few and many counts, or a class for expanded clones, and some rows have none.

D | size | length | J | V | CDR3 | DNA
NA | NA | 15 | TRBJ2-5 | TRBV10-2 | CASSVAGPGKETQYF | TGCGCCAGCAGTGTTGCAGGACCGGGGAAAGAGACCCAGTACTTC
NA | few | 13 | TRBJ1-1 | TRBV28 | CASMGPGNTEAFF | TGTGCCAGCATGGGCCCCGGAAACACTGAAGCTTTCTTT
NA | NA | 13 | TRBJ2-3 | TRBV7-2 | CASSSPSTDTQYF | TGTGCCAGCAGCTCCCCTAGCACAGATACGCAGTATTTT
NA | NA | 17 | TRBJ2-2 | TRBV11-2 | CASSLDGGGSVTGELFF | TGTGCCAGCAGCTTAGATGGGGGCGGGAGTGTCACCGGGGAGCTGTTTTTT
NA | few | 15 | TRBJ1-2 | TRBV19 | CASSTIRAGLGGYTF | TGTGCCAGTAGTACAATACGAGCGGGATTAGGCGGCTACACCTTC
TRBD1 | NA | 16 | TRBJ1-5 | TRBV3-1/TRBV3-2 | CASSQNSTGAEQPQHF | TGTGCCAGCAGCCAGAACTCGACAGGGGCTGAGCAGCCCCAGCATTTT
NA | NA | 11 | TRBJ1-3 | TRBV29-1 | CSVAQGNTIYF | TGCAGCGTTGCGCAGGGAAACACCATATATTTT
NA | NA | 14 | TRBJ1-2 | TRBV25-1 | CASSGGTRRYGYTF | TGTGCCAGCAGTGGGGGGACAAGACGCTATGGCTACACCTTC
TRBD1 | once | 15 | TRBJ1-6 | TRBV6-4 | CASSALGQGDSPLHF | TGTGCCAGCAGTGCCCTGGGACAGGGAGATTCACCCCTCCACTTT
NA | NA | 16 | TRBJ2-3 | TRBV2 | CASGGGYGSETDTQYF | TGTGCCAGCGGGGGAGGATACGGATCCGAGACAGATACGCAGTATTTT
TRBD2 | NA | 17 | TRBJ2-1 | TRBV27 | CASGPGLAGRGYNEQFF | TGTGCCAGCGGTCCGGGACTAGCGGGGAGGGGCTACAATGAGCAGTTCTTC
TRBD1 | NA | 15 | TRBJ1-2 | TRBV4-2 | CASSPGTAQGYGYTF | TGTGCCAGCAGCCCAGGGACAGCTCAGGGGTATGGCTACACCTTC
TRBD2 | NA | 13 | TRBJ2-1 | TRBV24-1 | CATSLSGSNEQFF | TGTGCCACCAGTTTGAGCGGGAGCAATGAGCAGTTCTTC
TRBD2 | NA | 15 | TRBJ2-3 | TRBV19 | CASSIDSGSTDTQYF | TGTGCCAGTAGTATAGATAGCGGGAGTACAGATACGCAGTATTTT
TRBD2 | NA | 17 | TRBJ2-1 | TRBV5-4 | CASSPISGRRSYNEQFF | TGTGCCAGCAGCCCCATCAGCGGGAGGAGGTCCTACAATGAGCAGTTCTTC
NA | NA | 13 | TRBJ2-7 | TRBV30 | CAWSVQAYYEQYF | TGTGCCTGGAGTGTACAGGCCTACTACGAGCAGTACTTC
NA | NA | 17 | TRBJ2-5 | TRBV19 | CASSIDLLRDSQETQYF | TGTGCCAGTAGTATAGATCTATTGCGGGACAGCCAAGAGACCCAGTACTTC
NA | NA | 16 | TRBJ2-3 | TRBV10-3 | CAISDPQAGGVDTQYF | TGTGCCATCAGTGATCCACAAGCGGGCGGTGTAGATACGCAGTATTTT
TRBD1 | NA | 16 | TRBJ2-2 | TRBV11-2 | CASSLTRDRGPGELFF | TGTGCCAGCAGCTTGACCCGGGACAGGGGGCCCGGGGAGCTGTTTTTT
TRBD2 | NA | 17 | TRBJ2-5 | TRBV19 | CASSSSSGRGSKETQYF | TGTGCCAGTAGTAGCAGTAGCGGGAGAGGAAGTAAAGAGACCCAGTACTTC
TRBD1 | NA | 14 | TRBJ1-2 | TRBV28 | CASSYTTGRYGYTF | TGTGCCAGCAGCTACACGACAGGGCGGTATGGCTACACCTTC
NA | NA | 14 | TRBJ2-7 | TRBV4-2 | CASSQPGLPYEQYF | TGTGCCAGCAGCCAACCGGGACTGCCCTACGAGCAGTACTTC
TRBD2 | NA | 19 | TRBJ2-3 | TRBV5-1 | CASSPLGTSGRGDTDTQYF | TGCGCCAGCAGCCCGCTCGGGACTAGCGGGAGGGGGGACACAGATACGCAGTATTTT
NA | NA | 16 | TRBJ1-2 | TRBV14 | CASSQERQRGDYGYTF | TGTGCCAGCAGCCAGGAGAGACAGCGGGGGGACTATGGCTACACCTTC
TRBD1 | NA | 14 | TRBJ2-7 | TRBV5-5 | CASSLWGQNYEQYF | TGTGCCAGCAGCTTGTGGGGACAGAACTACGAGCAGTACTTC
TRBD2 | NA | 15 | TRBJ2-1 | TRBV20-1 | CSASLGLAVYNEQFF | TGCAGTGCTAGTTTGGGACTAGCGGTTTACAATGAGCAGTTCTTC
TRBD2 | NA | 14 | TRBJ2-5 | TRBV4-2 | CASSQSSGQETQYF | TGTGCCAGCAGCCAAAGTAGCGGGCAAGAGACCCAGTACTTC
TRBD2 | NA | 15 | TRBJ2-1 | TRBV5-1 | CASSLAAGGPVEQFF | TGCGCCAGCAGCTTGGCAGCGGGAGGGCCGGTTGAGCAGTTCTTC
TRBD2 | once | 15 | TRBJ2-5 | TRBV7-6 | CASSLGLAALGTQYF | TGTGCCAGCAGCTTGGGACTAGCGGCCCTCGGGACCCAGTACTTC
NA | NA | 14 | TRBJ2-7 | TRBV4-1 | CASSQVGGKGEQYF | TGCGCCAGCAGCCAAGTCGGGGGAAAGGGCGAGCAGTACTTC